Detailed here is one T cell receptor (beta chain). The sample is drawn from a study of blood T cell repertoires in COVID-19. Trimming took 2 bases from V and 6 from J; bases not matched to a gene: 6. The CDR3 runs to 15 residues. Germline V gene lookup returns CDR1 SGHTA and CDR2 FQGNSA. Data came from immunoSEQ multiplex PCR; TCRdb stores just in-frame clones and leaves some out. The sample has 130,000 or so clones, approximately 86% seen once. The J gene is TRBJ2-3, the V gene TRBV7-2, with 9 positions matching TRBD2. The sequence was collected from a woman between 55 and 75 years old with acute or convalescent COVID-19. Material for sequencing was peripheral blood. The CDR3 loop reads CASSLRRGGIDTQYF. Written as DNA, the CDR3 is TGTGCCAGCAGCTTACGGCGGGGGGGCATCGATACGCAGTATTTT.